The 10 T cell receptor beta chains reported below all come from one sample, sequenced in a study of cytomegalovirus exposure and HLA in healthy donors. With 60 Vbeta and 13 Jbeta primers, the PCR was carried out. The assay was immunoSEQ multiplex PCR, and TCRdb's table has in-frame clones only and misses some. The repertoire holds 76,000 or so clones, with 78% as singletons. The sequenced material came from PBMCs. These TCRs come from a woman aged 40 to 49 in good health and CMV-seropositive.

This clone was detected a few times. V and J are TRBV2 and TRBJ2-3, with D possibly TRBD2 on 6 matching bases. V dropped 7 bases and J dropped 6 bases, with 17 bases sitting between them. Per the germline V gene, CDR1 is SNHLY and CDR2 is FYNNEI. The CDR3 is 14 amino acids. The CDR3 protein is CASTPGLFEDTQYF. In DNA, the CDR3 is TGTGCCAGCACCCCGGGACTTTTTGAGGATACGCAGTATTTT. The whole variable domain, remainder taken from reference TRBV2 and TRBJ2-3, is EPEVTQTPSHQVTQMGQEVILRCVPISNHLYFYWYRQILGQKVEFLVSFYNNEISEKSEIFDDQFSVERPDGSNFTLKIRSTKLEDSAMYFCASTPGLFEDTQYFGPGTRLTVL.

The chain joins TRBV5-1 to TRBJ1-2; 11 bases agree with TRBD1. CDR3 length: 21 residues. Germline V gene sequence: CDR1 SGHRS, CDR2 YFSETQ. V dropped 5 bases and J dropped 8; count of bases not matched to a gene: 29. This CDR3 is CASRSDRGPVKVSGVFGGYTF. The CDR3 DNA sequence: TGCGCCAGCAGATCGGACAGGGGGCCCGTAAAGGTCTCGGGTGTATTCGGCGGCTACACCTTC.

The V call is TRBV27, the J call TRBJ2-7, with a tentative D call TRBD2 (6 bases). Deletions cut 5 bases from V and 4 bases from J, with 18 bases between. The CDR3 is 15 residues long. Germline V gene lookup returns CDR1 MNHEY and CDR2 SMNVEV (reference sequence). The chain's CDR3 is CASSDMRGGRYEQYF. For the CDR3, the DNA is TGTGCCAGCAGTGATATGAGAGGAGGGAGGTACGAGCAGTACTTC.

The gene calls are TRBV10-3 and TRBJ1-4; no reliable D call. The V end was cut by 5 bases, the J end by 7 bases, with 5 bases between. This CDR3 spans 11 amino acids. Germline V CDR1 and CDR2: ENHRY, SYGVKD. The CDR3 region has the DNA TGTGCCATCAGTTCCGGTGAAAAACTGTTTTTT. Protein: CAISSGEKLFF.

This clone appeared a few times. J is TRBJ2-2 and V is TRBV13; possibly TRBD2 for D (5 bases). The germline gives CDR1 PRHDT, CDR2 FYEKMQ (reference sequence). V lost 6 bases to trimming and J lost 5 bases, with 16 bases between them. The CDR3 length is 15 residues. As DNA, the CDR3 is TGTGCCAGCAGTTTGACCGGGGTCGGGACCGGGGAGCTGTTTTTT. Translation: CASSLTGVGTGELFF.

The chain uses TRBV5-1 and TRBJ2-7; 8 bases align to TRBD2. J gave up 1 base and V 0 bases, and 0 bases lay outside the gene matches. The CDR3 is made up of 14 amino acids. Germline V gene sequence: CDR1 SGHRS, CDR2 YFSETQ. The chain's CDR3 is CASSLAGGSYEQYF. The CDR3 nucleotides are TGCGCCAGCAGCTTGGCGGGGGGGTCCTACGAGCAGTACTTC.

This clone was observed a few times. This rearrangement joins TRBV5-1 to TRBJ2-1; 10 nucleotides line up with TRBD1. The germline gives CDR1 SGHRS, CDR2 YFSETQ. The J segment lost 4 bases and the V segment lost 4 bases, leaving 5 bases of the junction unmatched. The CDR3 loop spans 15 amino acids. CDR3 nucleotides: TGCGCCAGCAGCCAGGGACAGGGGTCATACAATGAGCAGTTCTTC. Protein product: CASSQGQGSYNEQFF.

V is TRBV4-1 and J is TRBJ1-1; 9 positions match TRBD1. The V and J ends lost 0 bases and 5 bases, in that order; junction bases with no gene match: 7. This CDR3 has 16 residues. Germline loops: CDR1 MGHRA, CDR2 YSYEKL. The CDR3, as DNA: TGCGCCAGCAGCCAAGATAAGGACAGGGGATGGACTGAAGCTTTCTTT. Amino acid sequence: CASSQDKDRGWTEAFF.

The V and J genes are TRBV2 and TRBJ1-1; D not resolved. Germline V gene data show CDR1 as SNHLY and CDR2 as FYNNEI. CDR3 length equals 14 residues. The V end was cut by 6 bases, the J end by 3 bases, with 14 bases between. In DNA form, the CDR3 reads TGTGCCAGCAGCGGGGTCGGAGCATACACTGAAGCTTTCTTT. Protein sequence: CASSGVGAYTEAFF.

Concerning this clone itself: The same CDR3 arises from other DNA sequences in this sample as well. The CDR3 region has the DNA TGTGCCAGCAGCCCGCAGGGGGTGGTAGCGGGGGACAATGAGCAGTTCTTC. The encoded protein is CASSPQGVVAGDNEQFF. The chain carries TRBV7-3 and TRBJ2-1, with 9 bases identical to TRBD2. J lost 5 bases, V lost 5 bases, and 13 bases had no gene match. The CDR3 loop spans 17 amino acids. The V gene's germline CDR1 is SGHTA and CDR2 FQGTGA.